This T cell receptor beta chain was found in a study of blood T cell repertoires in COVID-19. This CDR3 has 15 amino acids. Germline lookup yields CDR1 SGHVS and CDR2 FNYEAQ. With V trimmed by 6 bases and J by 0 bases, 7 bases remained unmatched. Profiled with immunoSEQ multiplex PCR; TCRdb holds only in-frame clones, not every one. The table shows about 47,000 clones, with around 85% occurring only once. This TCR came from a man in his fifties with acute or convalescent COVID-19. The rearrangement joins TRBV7-6 to TRBJ2-7; 8 nucleotides agree with TRBD1. The sequenced sample was peripheral blood. The CDR3 bases are TGTGCCAGCAGTCCCAGGGGGCTTGGCTCCTACGAGCAGTACTTC. Its protein product is CASSPRGLGSYEQYF.